The following is a T cell receptor beta chain sequence with its context. TCRdb reprocessed the RT-PCR reads via MiXCR and lists one record per CDR3 protein. This sample yields under 200,000 distinct CDR3 sequences, of which around 12% are seen a single time; around 32% belongs to the top ten. The data stem from a study of response to subunit inactivated influenza vaccine. The CDR3 runs 13 residues. Germline V gives CDR1 LGHNA, CDR2 YSLEER. V was trimmed by 1 base and J by 8 bases, leaving 11 bases between them. The same sample was also studied in work on T cells expressing NK-cell markers. That report adds: The authors generated TCR beta cDNA through 5'RACE template switching with UMIs. Eight donors were sequenced, seven testing HCMV-seropositive and one testing seronegative.

The sequence derives from a man aged 50-60 years who received an inactivated influenza vaccine. Here the sequenced sample was CD8+ T cells sorted from PBMCs, taken 11 to 12 days after vaccination. The rearrangement links TRBV4-3 to TRBJ1-1, with D unclear. The CDR3 loop is CASSQARGLEAFF. CDR3 coding DNA: TGCGCCAGCAGCCAAGCGAGAGGGCTCGAAGCTTTCTTT.